This T cell receptor (beta chain) is drawn from a study of neurological immune-mediated disorders. Time point: longitudinal time-point 1 (baseline). The unsorted libraries were prepared from 2 million PBMCs (stored at -80 C). V lost 0 bases and J 7 bases, leaving 6 bases between the germline ends. The CDR3 spans 12 residues. CDR1 SEHNR and CDR2 FQNEAQ come from the germline V gene (reference sequence). As for the cDNA, it was generated by 5'RACE with 10-nucleotide random UMIs. TCRdb independently ran MiXCR on the 5' RACE reads; one entry per CDR3 protein. The sample has some 60,000 distinct CDR3 sequences; around 10% are singletons. Study observations and caveats: Whereas HTLV-1-associated myelopathy showed the most TCR clonal expansion, multiple sclerosis showed the least, with levels below those of healthy controls.

This clonotype was seen just once. Its matching antigen is unknown. The chain combines TRBV7-9 with TRBJ1-2; D might be TRBD1 (5 bases). The receptor was isolated from a male donor with HTLV-1-associated myelopathy (HAM/TSP). Material: PBMCs. This chain's CDR3 is CASSLAQGGYTF. The DNA for the CDR3 is TGTGCCAGCAGCTTAGCCCAGGGTGGCTACACCTTC. Together with reference TRBV7-9 and TRBJ1-2, the CDR3 gives the full variable domain: DTGVSQNPRHKITKRGQNVTFRCDPISEHNRLYWYRQTLGQGPEFLTYFQNEAQLEKSRLLSDRFSAERPKGSFSTLEIQRTEQGDSAMYLCASSLAQGGYTFGSGTRLTVV.